This TCR beta chain was identified during a study of T cells in Graves' hyperthyroidism and ophthalmopathy. Overall study context: Prior to any treatment, at the point of initial diagnosis, peripheral blood was collected. Points from the study as a whole: Most expanded thyroid clonotypes above 0.001 also appeared in blood. Prediction of ophthalmopathy progression came a median roughly 6.4 months pre-onset.

Amplification targeted TCR beta CDR3 regions from RNA transcripts. The HTBI primer set served for first-round RT-PCR of the TCR CDR3. A single record per CDR3 protein comes from TCRdb applying MiXCR to the multiplex PCR reads. The table shows about 560,000 distinct CDR3 sequences, with over 15% occurring only once. CDR3 length equals 16 residues. V lost 3 bases and J 1 base, leaving 10 bases between the germline ends. Per germline, CDR1 SGHNT and CDR2 YENEEA. The PBMCs were sourced from fresh peripheral blood (about 9.7 ml). This clonotype was recorded many times. As yet, its antigen is unknown. The TCR was taken from a young woman with Graves' hyperthyroidism. The rearrangement uses TRBV11-3 and TRBJ2-6; D is perhaps TRBD2 (6 bases). Sequencing was performed on blood. The CDR3 DNA reads as TGTGCCAGCAGCTTTGGACGGGGGTCTGGGGCCAACGTCCTGACTTTC. This gives the protein CASSFGRGSGANVLTF.